This T cell receptor (beta chain) comes out of a study of blood T cell repertoires in COVID-19. Study-wide background: Sites across the United States, Italy and Spain contributed samples from acute and convalescent COVID-19. Sample material is recorded as cDNA or gDNA derived from T cells, B-cell-depleted T cells, or PBMCs.

Per the germline V gene, CDR1 is GTSNPN and CDR2 is SVGIG (reference sequence). The ends were cut back, 4 bases at V and 4 bases at J, with 10 bases in the middle. The length of the CDR3 is 12 residues. The data were produced by immunoSEQ multiplex PCR, yet TCRdb's version contains in-frame clones alone and is incomplete. The sample carries about 110,000 clones, over 75% recorded once. Sequencing input: peripheral blood. This TCR was sampled from a woman aged 65 to 85 with acute or convalescent COVID-19. The V call is TRBV30, the J call TRBJ1-2; a weak D match, TRBD1 (6 bases). The CDR3 DNA reads as TGTGCCTGGAAAACAGGGCCCTATGGCTACACCTTC. Encoded protein: CAWKTGPYGYTF. Using reference TRBV30 and TRBJ1-2 for the parts outside the CDR3, the full variable domain is SQTIHQWPATLVQPVGSPLSLECTVEGTSNPNLYWYRQAAGRGLQLLFYSVGIGQISSEVPQNLSASRPQDRQFILSSKKLLLSDSGFYLCAWKTGPYGYTFGSGTRLTVV.